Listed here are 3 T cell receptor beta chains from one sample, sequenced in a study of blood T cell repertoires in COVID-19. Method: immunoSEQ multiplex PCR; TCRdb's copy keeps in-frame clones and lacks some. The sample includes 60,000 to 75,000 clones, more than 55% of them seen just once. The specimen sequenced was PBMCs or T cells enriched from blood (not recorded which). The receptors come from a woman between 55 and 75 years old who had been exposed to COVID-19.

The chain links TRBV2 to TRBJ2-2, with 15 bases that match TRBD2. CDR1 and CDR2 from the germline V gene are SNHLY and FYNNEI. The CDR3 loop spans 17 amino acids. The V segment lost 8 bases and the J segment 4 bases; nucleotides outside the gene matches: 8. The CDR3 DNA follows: TGTGCCAGCCGACAGGGACTAGCGGGAGGATCCACCGGGGAGCTGTTTTTT. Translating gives CASRQGLAGGSTGELFF.

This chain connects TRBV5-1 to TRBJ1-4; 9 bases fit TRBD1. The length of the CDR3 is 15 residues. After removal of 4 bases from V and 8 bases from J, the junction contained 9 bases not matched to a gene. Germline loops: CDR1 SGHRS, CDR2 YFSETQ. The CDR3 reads CASSPWTGAGEKLFF. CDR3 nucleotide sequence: TGCGCCAGCAGCCCATGGACAGGGGCAGGGGAAAAACTGTTTTTT.

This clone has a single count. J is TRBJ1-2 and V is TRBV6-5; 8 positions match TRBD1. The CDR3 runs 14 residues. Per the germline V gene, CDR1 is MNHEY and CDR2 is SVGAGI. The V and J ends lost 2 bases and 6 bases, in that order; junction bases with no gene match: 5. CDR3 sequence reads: CASSYTDRENGYTF. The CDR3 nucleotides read TGTGCCAGCAGTTACACGGACAGGGAGAATGGCTACACCTTC.